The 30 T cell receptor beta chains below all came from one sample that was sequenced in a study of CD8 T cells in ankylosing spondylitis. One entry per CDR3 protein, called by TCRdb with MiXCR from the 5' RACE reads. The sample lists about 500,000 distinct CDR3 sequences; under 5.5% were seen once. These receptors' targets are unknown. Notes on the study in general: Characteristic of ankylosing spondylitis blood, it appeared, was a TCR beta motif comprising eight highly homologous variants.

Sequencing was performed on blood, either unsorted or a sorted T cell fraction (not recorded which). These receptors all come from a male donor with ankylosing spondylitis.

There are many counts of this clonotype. The CDR3 DNA follows: TGTGCCAGCAGTTTAACAGGTTTTAGCAATCAGCCCCAGCATTTT. This encodes CASSLTGFSNQPQHF. This sequence joins TRBV28 and TRBJ1-5, with D possibly being TRBD1 (5 bases). The CDR3 runs 15 residues. Between the trimmed V and J ends, which lost 2 bases and 0 bases, there was a span of 8 bases. CDR1 and CDR2 from the germline V gene are MDHEN and SYDVKM.

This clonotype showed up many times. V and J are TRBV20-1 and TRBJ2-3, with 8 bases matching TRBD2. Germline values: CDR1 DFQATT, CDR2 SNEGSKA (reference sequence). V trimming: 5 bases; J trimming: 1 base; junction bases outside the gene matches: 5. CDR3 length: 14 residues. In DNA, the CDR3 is TGCAGTGCTGTTCGGGGGGGGGGCACAGATACGCAGTATTTT. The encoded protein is CSAVRGGGTDTQYF.

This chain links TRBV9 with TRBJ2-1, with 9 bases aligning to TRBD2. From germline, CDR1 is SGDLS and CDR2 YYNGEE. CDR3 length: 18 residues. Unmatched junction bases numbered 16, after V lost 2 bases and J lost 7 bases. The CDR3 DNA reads TGTGCCAGCAGCGTTAGGGGCTTAGCGGGGGTAGGAAAAAATGAGCAGTTCTTC. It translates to CASSVRGLAGVGKNEQFF.

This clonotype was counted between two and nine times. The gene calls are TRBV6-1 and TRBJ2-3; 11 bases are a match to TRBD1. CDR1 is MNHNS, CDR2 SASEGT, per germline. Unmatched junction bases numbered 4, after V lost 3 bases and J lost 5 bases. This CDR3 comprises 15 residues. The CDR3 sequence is CASSDRDRGVDTQYF. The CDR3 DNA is TGTGCCAGCAGTGACCGGGACAGGGGGGTAGATACGCAGTATTTT.

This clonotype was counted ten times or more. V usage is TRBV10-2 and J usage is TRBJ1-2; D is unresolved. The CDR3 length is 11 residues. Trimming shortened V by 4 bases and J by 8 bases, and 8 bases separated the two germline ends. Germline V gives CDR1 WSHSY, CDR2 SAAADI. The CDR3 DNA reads TGCGCCAGCAGTGTCGGACTCGGCTACACCTTC. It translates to CASSVGLGYTF.

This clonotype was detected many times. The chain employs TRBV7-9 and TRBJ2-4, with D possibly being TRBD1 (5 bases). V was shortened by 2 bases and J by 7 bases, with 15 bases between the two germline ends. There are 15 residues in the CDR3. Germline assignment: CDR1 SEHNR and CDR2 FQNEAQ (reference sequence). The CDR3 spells CASSLSQASGNIQYF. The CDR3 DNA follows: TGTGCCAGCAGCTTATCGCAGGCCTCAGGGAACATTCAGTACTTC.

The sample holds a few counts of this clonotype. The CDR3 sequence is CATSRPDSGRVREQYF. CDR3 bases: TGTGCCACCAGCAGACCGGACAGCGGGAGGGTGAGGGAGCAGTACTTC. The chain couples TRBV15 to TRBJ2-7, with 10 positions matching TRBD2. Germline assignment: CDR1 LNHNV and CDR2 YYDKDF (reference sequence). The CDR3 loop spans 16 amino acids. Unmatched junction bases numbered 11, after V lost 2 bases and J lost 7 bases.

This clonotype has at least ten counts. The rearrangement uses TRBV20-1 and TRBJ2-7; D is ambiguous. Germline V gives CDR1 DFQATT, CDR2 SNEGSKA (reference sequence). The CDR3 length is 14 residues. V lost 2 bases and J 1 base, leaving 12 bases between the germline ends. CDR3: CSARNRAGSYEQYF. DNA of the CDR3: TGCAGTGCTAGAAATCGGGCCGGGTCCTACGAGCAGTACTTC.

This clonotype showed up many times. Here the CDR3 reads CASSLVFRGRLEAFF. Written as DNA, the CDR3 is TGCGCCAGCAGCTTGGTATTCAGGGGGCGGTTAGAAGCTTTCTTT. The chain has TRBV5-1 and TRBJ1-1; the match to TRBD1 covers 8 bases. CDR3 length: 15 residues. CDR1 SGHRS and CDR2 YFSETQ come from the germline V gene. After removal of 0 bases from V and 8 bases from J, the junction contained 9 bases not matched to a gene.

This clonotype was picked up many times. CDR3 sequence: CSVVGERGYEQYF. CDR3 in DNA: TGCAGCGTGGTCGGTGAGAGGGGATACGAGCAGTACTTC. The chain combines TRBV29-1 with TRBJ2-7; D possibly matches TRBD1 or TRBD2 (5 bases each). Germline V CDR1 and CDR2: SQVTM, ANQGSEA. V lost 6 bases and J lost 4, with 16 bases in between. CDR3 length equals 13 residues.

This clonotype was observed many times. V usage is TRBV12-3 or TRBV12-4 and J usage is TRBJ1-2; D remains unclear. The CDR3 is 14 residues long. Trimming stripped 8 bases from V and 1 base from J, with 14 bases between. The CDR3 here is CASSSHGDNYGYTF. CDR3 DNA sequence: TGTGCCAGCTCCTCCCACGGCGATAACTATGGCTACACCTTC.

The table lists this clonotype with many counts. In DNA, the CDR3 is TGTGCCAGCAGTCCCACTAGCGGATACAATGAGCAGTTCTTC. Translated: CASSPTSGYNEQFF. V is TRBV12-3 or TRBV12-4 and J is TRBJ2-1; TRBD2 matches at 8 bases. This CDR3 is built from 14 residues. The V segment lost 5 bases and the J segment 4 bases; nucleotides outside the gene matches: 4.

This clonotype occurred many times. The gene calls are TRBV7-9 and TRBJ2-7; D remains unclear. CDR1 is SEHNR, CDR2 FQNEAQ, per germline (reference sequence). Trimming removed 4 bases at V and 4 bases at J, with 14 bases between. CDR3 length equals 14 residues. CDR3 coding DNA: TGTGCCAGCAGCTCCCCCCACATGACTTACGAGCAGTACTTC. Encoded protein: CASSSPHMTYEQYF.

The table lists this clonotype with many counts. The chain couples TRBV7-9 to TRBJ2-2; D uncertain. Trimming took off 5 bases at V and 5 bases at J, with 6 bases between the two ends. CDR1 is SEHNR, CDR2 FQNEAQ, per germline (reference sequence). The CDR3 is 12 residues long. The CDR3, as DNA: TGTGCCAGCAGCCCCATTACCGGGGAGCTGTTTTTT. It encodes CASSPITGELFF.

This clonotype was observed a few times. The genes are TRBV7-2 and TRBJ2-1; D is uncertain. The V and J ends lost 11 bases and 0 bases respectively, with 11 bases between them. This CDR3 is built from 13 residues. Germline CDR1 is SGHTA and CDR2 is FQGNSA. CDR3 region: CAVQISSYNEQFF. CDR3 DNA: TGTGCCGTTCAAATTAGCTCCTACAATGAGCAGTTCTTC. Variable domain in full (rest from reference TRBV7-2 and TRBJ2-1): GAGVSQSPSNKVTEKGKDVELRCDPISGHTALYWYRQSLGQGLEFLIYFQGNSAPDKSGLPSDRFSAERTGGSVSTLTIQRTQQEDSAVYLCAVQISSYNEQFFGPGTRLTVL.

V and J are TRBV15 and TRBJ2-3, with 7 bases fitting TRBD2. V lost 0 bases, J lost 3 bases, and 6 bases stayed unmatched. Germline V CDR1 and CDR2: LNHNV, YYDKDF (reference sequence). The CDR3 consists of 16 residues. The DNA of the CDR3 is TGTGCCACCAGCAGAGATACGGGGGGTTTGACAGATACGCAGTATTTT. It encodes CATSRDTGGLTDTQYF.

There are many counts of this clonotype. This CDR3 is CASSSRTGAKNIQYF. In nucleotides, the CDR3 is TGCGCCAGCAGCTCGAGAACTGGAGCCAAAAACATTCAGTACTTC. The V call is TRBV4-3, the J call TRBJ2-4; unclear D gene. The CDR3 extends over 15 amino acids. Per the germline V gene, CDR1 is LGHNA and CDR2 is YSLEER. Trimming took 5 bases from V and 0 from J, leaving 11 bases between them.

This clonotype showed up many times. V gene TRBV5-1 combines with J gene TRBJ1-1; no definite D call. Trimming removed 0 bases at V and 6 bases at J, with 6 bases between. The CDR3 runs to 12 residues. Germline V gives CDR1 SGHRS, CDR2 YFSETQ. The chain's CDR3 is CASSLVGSEAFF. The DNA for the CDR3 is TGCGCCAGCAGCTTGGTGGGGTCTGAAGCTTTCTTT.

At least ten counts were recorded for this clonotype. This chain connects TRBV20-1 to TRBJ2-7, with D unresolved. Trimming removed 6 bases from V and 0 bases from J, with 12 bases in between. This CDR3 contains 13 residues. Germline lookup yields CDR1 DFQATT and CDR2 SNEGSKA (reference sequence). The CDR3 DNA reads TGCAGTGCCCCAGACCCAATCTCCTACGAGCAGTACTTC. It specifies CSAPDPISYEQYF.

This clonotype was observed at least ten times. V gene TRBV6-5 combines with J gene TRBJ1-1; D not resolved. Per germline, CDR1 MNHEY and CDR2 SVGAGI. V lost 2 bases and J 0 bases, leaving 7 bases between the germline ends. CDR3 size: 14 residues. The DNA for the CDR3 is TGTGCCAGCAGTTACGGGTCGTTGAACACTGAAGCTTTCTTT. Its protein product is CASSYGSLNTEAFF.

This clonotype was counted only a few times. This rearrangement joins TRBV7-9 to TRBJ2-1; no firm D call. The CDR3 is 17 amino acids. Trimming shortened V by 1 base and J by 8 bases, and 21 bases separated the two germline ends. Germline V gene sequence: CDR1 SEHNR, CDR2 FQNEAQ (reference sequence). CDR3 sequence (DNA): TGTGCCAGCAGCTTAGTAGCCCGGCTAACTGTCGCCGATGAGCAGTTCTTC. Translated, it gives CASSLVARLTVADEQFF.

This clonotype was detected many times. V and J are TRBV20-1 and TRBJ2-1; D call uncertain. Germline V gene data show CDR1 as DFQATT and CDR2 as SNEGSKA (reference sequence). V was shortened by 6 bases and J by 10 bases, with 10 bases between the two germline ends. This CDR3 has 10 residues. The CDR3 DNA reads TGCAGTGCGCTGGTTGGAGAGCAGTTCTTC. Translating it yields CSALVGEQFF.

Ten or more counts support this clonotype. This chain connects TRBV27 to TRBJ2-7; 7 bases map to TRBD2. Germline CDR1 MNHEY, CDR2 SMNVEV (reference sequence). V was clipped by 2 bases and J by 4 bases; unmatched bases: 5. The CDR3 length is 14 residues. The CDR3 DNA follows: TGTGCCAGCAGTTTAGCGGGAGACACATACGAGCAGTACTTC. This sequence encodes CASSLAGDTYEQYF.

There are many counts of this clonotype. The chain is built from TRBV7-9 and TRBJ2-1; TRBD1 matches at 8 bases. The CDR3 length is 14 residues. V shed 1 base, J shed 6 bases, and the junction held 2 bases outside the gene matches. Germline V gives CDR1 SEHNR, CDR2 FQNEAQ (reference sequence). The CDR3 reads CASSLVDRVNEQFF. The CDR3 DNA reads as TGTGCCAGCAGCTTAGTGGACAGGGTCAATGAGCAGTTCTTC.

The CDR3 region has the DNA TGCGCCAGCAGCCAAGCCTGGGGGAGTAGTATCGACGAGCAGTACTTC. Amino acid sequence: CASSQAWGSSIDEQYF. V gene TRBV4-1 combines with J gene TRBJ2-7; the D call may be TRBD1 or TRBD2 (5 bases each). This CDR3 contains 16 residues. V was cut by 1 base and J by 5 bases, with 18 bases left in between. Germline values: CDR1 MGHRA, CDR2 YSYEKL.

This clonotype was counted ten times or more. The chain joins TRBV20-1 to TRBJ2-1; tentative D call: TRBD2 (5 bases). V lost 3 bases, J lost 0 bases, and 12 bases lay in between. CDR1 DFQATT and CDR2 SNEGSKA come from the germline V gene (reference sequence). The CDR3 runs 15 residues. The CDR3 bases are TGCAGTGCTAGTCAGAGCGGTCGCTCCTACAATGAGCAGTTCTTC. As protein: CSASQSGRSYNEQFF.

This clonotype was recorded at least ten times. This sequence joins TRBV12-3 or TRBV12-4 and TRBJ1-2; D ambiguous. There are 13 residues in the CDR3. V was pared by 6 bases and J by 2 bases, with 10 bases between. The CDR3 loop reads CASRRAGNYGYTF. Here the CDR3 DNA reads TGTGCCAGCAGGCGGGCAGGAAACTATGGCTACACCTTC.

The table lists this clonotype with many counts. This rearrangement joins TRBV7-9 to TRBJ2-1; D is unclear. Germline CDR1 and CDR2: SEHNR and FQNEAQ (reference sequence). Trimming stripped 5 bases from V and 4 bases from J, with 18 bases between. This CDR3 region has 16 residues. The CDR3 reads CASSLLLTQPYNEQFF. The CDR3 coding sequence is TGTGCCAGCAGCCTCCTCTTGACCCAACCATACAATGAGCAGTTCTTC.

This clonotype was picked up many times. The CDR3 bases are TGTGCCAGCAGTTTCACGGGACAGGGGTTCAATGAGCAGTTCTTC. Encoded protein: CASSFTGQGFNEQFF. The genes are TRBV28 and TRBJ2-1, with 10 bases identical to TRBD1. Germline loops: CDR1 MDHEN, CDR2 SYDVKM. V trimming: 3 bases; J trimming: 6 bases; junction bases outside the gene matches: 5. The CDR3 is 15 residues long.

In DNA form, the CDR3 reads TGCAGCGTTGTATGGGGCTGGAATGAGCAGTTCTTC. Translated, it gives CSVVWGWNEQFF. The V call is TRBV29-1, the J call TRBJ2-1, with TRBD1 as a possible D gene (5 bases). V was cut by 4 bases and J by 7 bases, with 11 bases left in between. This CDR3 is 12 amino acids long. Germline loops: CDR1 SQVTM, CDR2 ANQGSEA.